This TCR beta chain was captured by sequencing in a study of cytomegalovirus exposure and HLA in healthy donors. Study at large: Earlier work reported 117 million unique TCR beta sequences from approximately 180 million T cells.

Amplification used 60 Vbeta primers and 13 Jbeta primers. This table comes from immunoSEQ multiplex PCR, and its TCRdb copy is limited to in-frame clones, with some not included. This table holds some 170,000 clones, roughly 85% found once. The sequence derives from a woman in her twenties or thirties in good health and CMV-seronegative. The sample taken for sequencing was PBMCs.

The CDR3 coding sequence is TGTGCCAGCAGACGACAGGCCCTCTATGGCTACACCTTC. Amino acid sequence: CASRRQALYGYTF. This chain connects TRBV28 to TRBJ1-2, with a tentative D call TRBD1 (6 bases). The CDR3 is 13 residues long. V gave up 6 bases and J gave up 4 bases, with 12 bases separating them. CDR1 is MDHEN, CDR2 SYDVKM, per germline.